A selection of T cell receptor beta chains follows, all from one sample in a study of T cells expressing NK-cell markers. No DNA is given; TCRdb re-called the 5' RACE reads and lists each CDR3 protein once. This sample's clone table lists about 400,000 distinct CDR3 sequences. The sample consisted of blood T cells: a sorted CD56 or NKG2C T cell subset, CD4+ or CD8+ T cells, or bulk PBMC T cells (not recorded which). The receptors originated from a woman aged 45-65 years in good health. The CDR3 runs from the conserved cysteine through the conserved F or W.

15	TRBJ1-2	TRBV5-1	CASSLDRGTGDGYTF
15	TRBJ2-1	TRBV6-2/TRBV6-3	CASSYLDRVRNEQFF
15	TRBJ2-2	TRBV5-1	CASSLAGTKDGELFF
15	TRBJ1-6	TRBV9	CASSVGGVKGSPLHF
15	TRBJ1-4	TRBV10-3	CAISESQGENEKLFF
14	TRBJ2-5	TRBV2	CASSRGPGGETQYF
13	TRBJ2-5	TRBV7-8	CASSLVRREGLYF
14	TRBJ1-2	TRBV7-2	CASSTRQGVDGYTF
15	TRBJ2-2	TRBV24-1	CATSDFPGAGGELFF
12	TRBJ2-2	TRBV20-1	CSARRTTGELFF
11	TRBJ2-7	TRBV12-3/TRBV12-4	CATGRGYEQYF
17	TRBJ2-2	TRBV5-1	CASSLDGGQMNTGELFF
15	TRBJ2-1	TRBV20-1	CSARAPGQGYNEQFF
13	TRBJ2-3	TRBV10-3	CAISWGSLDTQYF
13	TRBJ2-3	TRBV29-1	CSVEDPWIDTQYF
15	TRBJ2-2	TRBV19	CASTPTATNTGELFF
16	TRBJ2-1	TRBV5-1	CASSKELGQGEYEQFF
16	TRBJ2-3	TRBV20-1	CSARGAGTGAADTQYF
15	TRBJ2-7	TRBV27	CASSLSSGRHYEQYF
13	TRBJ2-4	TRBV7-9	CASRGFAKNIQYF
11	TRBJ1-1	TRBV6-1	CASSVPRGAFF
13	TRBJ2-1	TRBV18	CASVTGRTSEQFF
14	TRBJ1-6	TRBV6-5	CASREGQANSPLHF
15	TRBJ2-1	TRBV12-3/TRBV12-4	CASSFSGGPTNEQFF
16	TRBJ2-2	TRBV11-2	CASSPGTRGNTGELFF
15	TRBJ1-1	TRBV5-1	CASSFLDSQNTEAFF